This T cell receptor beta chain was documented in a study of shared clonotypes between healthy human individuals. Regarding this clone: Other DNA sequences in the same sample also yield this CDR3.

Original methodology: Without quality scores, immunoSEQ junctional reads could not be filtered like full-length reads. The assay was immunoSEQ multiplex PCR, and TCRdb's table has in-frame clones only and misses some. V and J calls and clone size are as listed in that table; D and trimming were resolved from the DNA. The table includes 1.4 million to 1.5 million clones, around 97% detected once. V lost 2 bases to trimming and J lost 4 bases; unmatched junction nucleotides: 1. Germline V gene data show CDR1 as SGHNT and CDR2 as YYREEE (reference sequence). The CDR3 has 14 amino acids. The V call is TRBV5-4, the J call TRBJ1-4; TRBD1 matches at 8 bases. The sequenced sample was naive CD4+ T cells sorted from blood. Described subset: CD45RA+ positively selected. This sequence was found in a man in his thirties or forties in good health. The CDR3 bases are TGTGCCAGCAGCTTAGGACAGGGTAATGAAAAACTGTTTTTT. This encodes CASSLGQGNEKLFF. The full variable domain, in which reference TRBV5-4 and TRBJ1-4 provide the parts outside the CDR3, is ETGVTQSPTHLIKTRGQQVTLRCSSQSGHNTVSWYQQALGQGPQFIFQYYREEENGRGNFPPRFSGLQFPNYSSELNVNALELDDSALYLCASSLGQGNEKLFFGSGTQLSVL.